This T cell receptor beta chain is from a study of technical replicates of blood from four donors. This table comes from immunoSEQ multiplex PCR, and its TCRdb copy is limited to in-frame clones, with some not included. The table lists roughly 87,000 clones, about 94% of them singletons. Sequencing was carried out using T cells isolated from PBMCs. This TCR came from a human donor in good health.

CDR3 residues: CASSSLAGGPTDTQYF. The CDR3 DNA follows: TGTGCCAGCAGCTCCCTAGCGGGAGGGCCCACAGATACGCAGTATTTT. The rearrangement joins TRBV5-4 to TRBJ2-3; the match to TRBD2 covers 12 bases. Trimming removed 3 bases from V and 2 bases from J; junction bases left unmatched: 4. The germline V gene encodes CDR1 SGHNT and CDR2 YYREEE (reference sequence). There are 16 residues in the CDR3.